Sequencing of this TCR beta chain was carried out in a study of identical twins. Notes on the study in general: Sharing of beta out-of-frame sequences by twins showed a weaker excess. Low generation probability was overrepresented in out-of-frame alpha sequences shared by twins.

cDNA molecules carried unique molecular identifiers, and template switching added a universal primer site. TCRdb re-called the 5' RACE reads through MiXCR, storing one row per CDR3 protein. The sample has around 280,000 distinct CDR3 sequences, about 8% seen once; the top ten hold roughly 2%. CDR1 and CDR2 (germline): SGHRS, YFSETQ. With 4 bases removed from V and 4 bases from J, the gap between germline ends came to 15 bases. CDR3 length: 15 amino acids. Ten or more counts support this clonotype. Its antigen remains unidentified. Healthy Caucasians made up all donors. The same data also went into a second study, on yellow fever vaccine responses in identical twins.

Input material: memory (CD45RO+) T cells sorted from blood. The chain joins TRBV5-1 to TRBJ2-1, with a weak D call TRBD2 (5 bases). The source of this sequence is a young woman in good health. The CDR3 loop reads CASSKGGSGYNEQFF. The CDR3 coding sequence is TGCGCCAGCAGCAAAGGTGGGAGTGGTTACAATGAGCAGTTCTTC. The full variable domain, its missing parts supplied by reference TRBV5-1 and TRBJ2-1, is KAGVTQTPRYLIKTRGQQVTLSCSPISGHRSVSWYQQTPGQGLQFLFEYFSETQRNKGNFPGRFSGRQFSNSRSEMNVSTLELGDSALYLCASSKGGSGYNEQFFGPGTRLTVL.